Following are 26 T cell receptor beta chains from one sample sequenced in a study of blood T cells in healthy people across ages. A sample-barcoded 5' primer and a J-beta primer mix were used in a second PCR of roughly 7 to 12 cycles. One entry per CDR3 protein results from TCRdb running MiXCR on the 5' RACE reads. The table shows approximately 850,000 distinct CDR3 sequences, with about 62% occurring only once. What was sequenced was blood. These receptors originate from a man younger than 45 in good health.

The chain combines TRBV7-9 with TRBJ1-2; TRBD1 is a possible D gene (5 bases). This CDR3 comprises 15 residues. Germline assignment: CDR1 SEHNR and CDR2 FQNEAQ (reference sequence). V lost 3 bases, J lost 2 bases, and 13 bases lay in between. The CDR3 loop reads CASSFRGTVNYGYTF. The CDR3 nucleotides are TGTGCCAGCAGCTTCCGGGGGACCGTCAACTATGGCTACACCTTC.

The chain joins TRBV29-1 to TRBJ1-1; D is possibly TRBD1 (5 bases). The CDR3 has 16 residues. The germline gives CDR1 SQVTM, CDR2 ANQGSEA. V shed 0 bases and J shed 1 base, with 15 bases lying between them. This chain's CDR3 is CSVEDGGLGGNTEAFF. The CDR3 region has the DNA TGCAGCGTTGAAGATGGGGGACTGGGGGGGAACACTGAAGCTTTCTTT.

The J gene is TRBJ2-3, the V gene TRBV20-1, with a possible D match to TRBD2 (6 bases). The length of the CDR3 is 13 residues. CDR1 and CDR2 (germline): DFQATT, SNEGSKA (reference sequence). Trimming took off 5 bases at V and 4 bases at J, with 13 bases between the two ends. Here the CDR3 reads CSAYAGLADTQYF. The CDR3 nucleotides read TGCAGTGCTTACGCGGGGCTGGCAGATACGCAGTATTTT.

The CDR3 DNA is TGTGCCATTCGGGACAGCTCCTACAATGAGCAGTTCTTC. Amino acids: CAIRDSSYNEQFF. The chain combines TRBV10-3 with TRBJ2-1; 7 bases are a match to TRBD1. Per the germline V gene, CDR1 is ENHRY and CDR2 is SYGVKD. Trimming at V came to 9 bases and at J to 0 bases, leaving 2 bases not matched to a gene. CDR3 length: 13 amino acids.

The CDR3 spells CSVALGGNTEAFF. The CDR3, as DNA: TGCAGCGTTGCGTTAGGGGGGAACACTGAAGCTTTCTTT. This chain links TRBV29-1 with TRBJ1-1; tentative D call: TRBD1 (6 bases). Trimming left V 4 bases short and J 1 base short, with 10 bases between. CDR3 size: 13 residues. Germline CDR1 and CDR2: SQVTM and ANQGSEA.

This clonotype was seen a few times. The V gene is TRBV7-2, the J gene TRBJ2-5; TRBD2 matches 13 bases. The CDR3 runs to 16 residues. With V trimmed by 7 bases and J by 4 bases, 9 bases remained unmatched. The germline gives CDR1 SGHTA, CDR2 FQGNSA. The CDR3, as DNA: TGTGCCAGCACCCTCTCACTAGCGGGGGGGCTAGAGACCCAGTACTTC. Its translation: CASTLSLAGGLETQYF.

This clonotype was seen only a few times. This chain joins TRBV29-1 and TRBJ2-1; D perhaps matches TRBD1 (6 bases). This CDR3 region has 14 residues. From germline, CDR1 is SQVTM and CDR2 ANQGSEA. The V end was cut by 4 bases, the J end by 2 bases, with 12 bases between. The CDR3 sequence: CSVGGAGAYNEQFF. CDR3 DNA sequence: TGCAGCGTTGGAGGAGCAGGGGCCTACAATGAGCAGTTCTTC.

This clonotype has only a few counts. The genes are TRBV5-1 and TRBJ2-1; no definite D call. Germline V gene sequence: CDR1 SGHRS, CDR2 YFSETQ. This CDR3 contains 13 residues. V lost 0 bases, J lost 6 bases, and 7 bases lay in between. The CDR3 bases are TGCGCCAGCAGCTTGGAATCTAGCAATGAGCAGTTCTTC. Translating it yields CASSLESSNEQFF.

This clonotype was counted a few times. The J gene is TRBJ1-1, the V gene TRBV7-2, with D possibly TRBD1 on 5 matching bases. This CDR3 spans 14 amino acids. Germline CDR1 SGHTA, CDR2 FQGNSA. V shed 7 bases and J shed 1 base, with 13 bases lying between them. The CDR3 DNA follows: TGTGCCAGCACCCCATATGGGGGGAACACTGAAGCTTTCTTT. This gives the protein CASTPYGGNTEAFF.

The gene calls are TRBV4-3 and TRBJ2-7; TRBD2 is a possible D gene (5 bases). The CDR3 length is 14 residues. V was clipped by 3 bases and J by 6 bases, with 15 bases between them. CDR1 LGHNA and CDR2 YSLEER come from the germline V gene. CDR3 sequence: CASSQSPGKVEQYF. The DNA for the CDR3 is TGCGCCAGCAGCCAGTCCCCGGGGAAAGTCGAGCAGTACTTC.

J is TRBJ2-1 and V is TRBV29-1, with D tentatively TRBD1 or TRBD2 (6 bases each). The CDR3 runs to 11 residues. CDR1 is SQVTM and CDR2 is ANQGSEA in the germline V gene. With 4 bases removed from V and 10 bases from J, the gap between germline ends came to 11 bases. CDR3 DNA sequence: TGCAGCGTTGCCGGAGGGGGGGAGCAGTTCTTC. Amino acid sequence: CSVAGGGEQFF.

This rearrangement joins TRBV20-1 to TRBJ2-5, with a tentative D call TRBD2 (5 bases). Germline values: CDR1 DFQATT, CDR2 SNEGSKA (reference sequence). The CDR3 has 15 residues. Trimming cost V 5 bases and J 2 bases, with 18 bases left between them. DNA for the CDR3: TGCAGTGCTCCCGATCCGGGGAGTAGTCAAGAGACCCAGTACTTC. Its translation: CSAPDPGSSQETQYF.

This clonotype was seen once. The V call is TRBV2, the J call TRBJ1-5, with D perhaps matching TRBD1 (5 bases). Looked up from germline, CDR1 is SNHLY and CDR2 is FYNNEI. Trimming removed 3 bases from V and 1 base from J, with 7 bases in between. CDR3 length: 14 residues. DNA for the CDR3: TGTGCCAGCAGTGAGCGACAGAGCAATCAGCCCCAGCATTTT. Residues: CASSERQSNQPQHF.

This chain connects TRBV28 to TRBJ2-7; the match to TRBD2 covers 9 bases. V lost 7 bases to trimming and J lost 6 bases; unmatched junction nucleotides: 16. CDR1 and CDR2 from the germline V gene are MDHEN and SYDVKM. This CDR3 comprises 16 residues. CDR3 sequence reads: CASTLMGAGGVSEQYF. DNA for the CDR3: TGTGCCAGCACCCTAATGGGGGCGGGAGGGGTCTCCGAGCAGTACTTC.

V and J are TRBV5-1 and TRBJ2-5; 8 positions agree with TRBD2. The CDR3 runs to 16 residues. Germline values: CDR1 SGHRS, CDR2 YFSETQ. After removal of 7 bases from V and 0 bases from J, the junction contained 11 bases not matched to a gene. The CDR3 DNA reads TGCGCCAGCGGGAAGCCCGGGGGGGGCTACCAAGAGACCCAGTACTTC. Amino acids: CASGKPGGGYQETQYF.

The chain joins TRBV11-1 to TRBJ2-1; perhaps TRBD2 as D (7 bases). Germline V gene lookup returns CDR1 SGHAT and CDR2 FQDESV (reference sequence). The CDR3 consists of 21 residues. V was cut by 5 bases and J by 6 bases, with 35 bases left in between. In nucleotides, the CDR3 is TGTGCCAGCAGCCCGTCGCCCAGGGGAGGGGACACCACGCGCCTCGGCAATGAGCAGTTCTTC. This translates into CASSPSPRGGDTTRLGNEQFF.

The chain carries TRBV12-3 or TRBV12-4 and TRBJ1-1; D uncertain. Trimming cost V 4 bases and J 0 bases, with 12 bases left between them. The CDR3 is made up of 15 amino acids. The DNA of the CDR3 is TGTGCCAGCAGTTGGTCCGGAGTCATGAACACTGAAGCTTTCTTT. Protein sequence: CASSWSGVMNTEAFF.

This clonotype turned up a few times. The rearrangement links TRBV25-1 to TRBJ2-5; D not certain. Trimming stripped 5 bases from V and 0 bases from J, with 10 bases between. Germline values: CDR1 MGHDK, CDR2 SYGVNS. The CDR3 runs 14 residues. The CDR3 nucleotides read TGTGCCAGCAGTTTTGCGGCGTACCAAGAGACCCAGTACTTC. Translated, it gives CASSFAAYQETQYF. Looking up the rest from reference TRBV25-1 and TRBJ2-5 gives the full variable domain: EADIYQTPRYLVIGTGKKITLECSQTMGHDKMYWYQQDPGMELHLIHYSYGVNSTEKGDLSSESTVSRIRTEHFPLTLESARPSHTSQYLCASSFAAYQETQYFGPGTRLLVL.

The chain is built from TRBV7-9 and TRBJ2-1; 9 bases fit TRBD1. The CDR3 runs to 14 residues. V shed 6 bases and J 7 bases; nucleotides not matched to a gene: 7. CDR1 SEHNR and CDR2 FQNEAQ come from the germline V gene (reference sequence). DNA of the CDR3: TGTGCCAGCAGACAGGGACAGGGTATAAATGAGCAGTTCTTC. Its protein product is CASRQGQGINEQFF.

This clonotype was detected a few times. The V call is TRBV4-2, the J call TRBJ2-1; D is perhaps TRBD1 (5 bases). The CDR3 is 17 residues long. Looked up from germline, CDR1 is LGHNA and CDR2 is YNFKEQ. V was clipped by 0 bases and J by 1 base, with 13 bases between them. The CDR3 nucleotides read TGTGCCAGCAGCCAAGAAGGTGGGCAGGGATCCTACAATGAGCAGTTCTTC. As protein: CASSQEGGQGSYNEQFF.

The J gene is TRBJ2-7, the V gene TRBV7-2, with 9 bases matching TRBD2. The CDR3 has 18 residues. Trimming took 1 base from V and 0 from J; bases not matched to a gene: 10. From germline, CDR1 is SGHTA and CDR2 FQGNSA. CDR3 nucleotide sequence: TGTGCCAGCAGCTTAGTACACTCCGCTAGCGGGGCCTCCTACGAGCAGTACTTC. The encoded protein is CASSLVHSASGASYEQYF.

In its sample, this clonotype was seen a few times. The chain links TRBV5-1 to TRBJ2-5, with D perhaps assigned TRBD1 or TRBD2 (5 bases each). Germline V lookup: CDR1 SGHRS, CDR2 YFSETQ. This CDR3 spans 14 amino acids. Trimming took off 4 bases at V and 0 bases at J, with 10 bases between the two ends. CDR3 nucleotides: TGCGCCAGCAGCATCGGGGCGTACCAAGAGACCCAGTACTTC. It codes for CASSIGAYQETQYF.

J is TRBJ1-5 and V is TRBV20-1, with TRBD1 as a possible D gene (5 bases). The CDR3 sequence is 12 residues long. Germline V gene lookup returns CDR1 DFQATT and CDR2 SNEGSKA (reference sequence). V was pared by 4 bases and J by 12 bases, with 16 bases between. CDR3 amino acids: CSANMGGPFQHF. The CDR3 coding sequence is TGCAGTGCTAATATGGGGGGTCCGTTCCAGCATTTT.

The V call is TRBV7-6, the J call TRBJ2-1; 12 nucleotides line up with TRBD1. Per germline, CDR1 SGHVS and CDR2 FNYEAQ. J was trimmed by 8 bases and V by 3 bases; bases with no gene match: 5. The CDR3 is made up of 15 amino acids. In DNA form, the CDR3 reads TGTGCCAGCAGCTTGGGACAGGGGGCGAAGTATGAGCAGTTCTTC. As protein: CASSLGQGAKYEQFF.

The rearrangement uses TRBV13 and TRBJ2-1; the match to TRBD2 covers 11 bases. CDR1 PRHDT and CDR2 FYEKMQ come from the germline V gene (reference sequence). The CDR3 covers 15 residues. J was trimmed by 7 bases and V by 4 bases; bases with no gene match: 6. The CDR3: CASSWVAGGRNEQFF. The CDR3 DNA reads as TGTGCCAGCAGCTGGGTAGCGGGGGGGAGGAATGAGCAGTTCTTC.

The J gene is TRBJ2-1, the V gene TRBV11-1, with 11 nucleotides matching TRBD2. The CDR3 extends over 14 amino acids. V shed 7 bases, J shed 4 bases, and the junction held 3 bases outside the gene matches. The V gene's germline CDR1 is SGHAT and CDR2 FQDESV (reference sequence). CDR3 DNA: TGTGCCAGCAAAGGGACTAGCGGATACAATGAGCAGTTCTTC. Encoded protein: CASKGTSGYNEQFF.